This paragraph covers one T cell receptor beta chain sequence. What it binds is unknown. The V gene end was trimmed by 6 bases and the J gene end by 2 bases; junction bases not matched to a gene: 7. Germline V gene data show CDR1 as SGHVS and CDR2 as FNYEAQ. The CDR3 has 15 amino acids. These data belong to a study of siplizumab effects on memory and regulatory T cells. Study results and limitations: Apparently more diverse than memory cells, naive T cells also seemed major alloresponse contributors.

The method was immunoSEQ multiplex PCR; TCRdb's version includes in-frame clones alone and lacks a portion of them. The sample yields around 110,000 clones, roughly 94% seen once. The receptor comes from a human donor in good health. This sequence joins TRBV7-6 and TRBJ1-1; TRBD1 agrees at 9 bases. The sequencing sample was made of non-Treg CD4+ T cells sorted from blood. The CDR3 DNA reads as TGTGCCAGCAGTTCCGGGACAGGGCACAACACTGAAGCTTTCTTT. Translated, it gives CASSSGTGHNTEAFF.